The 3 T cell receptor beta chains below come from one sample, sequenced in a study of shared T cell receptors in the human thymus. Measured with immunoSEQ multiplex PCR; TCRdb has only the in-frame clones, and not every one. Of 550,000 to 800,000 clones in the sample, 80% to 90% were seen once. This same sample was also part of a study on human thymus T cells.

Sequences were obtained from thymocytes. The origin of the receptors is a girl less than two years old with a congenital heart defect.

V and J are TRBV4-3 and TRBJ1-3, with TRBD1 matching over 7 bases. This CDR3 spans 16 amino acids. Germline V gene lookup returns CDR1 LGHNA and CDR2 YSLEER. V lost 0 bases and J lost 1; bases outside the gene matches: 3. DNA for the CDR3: TGCGCCAGCAGCCAAGACAAGGGGGCTTCTGGAAACACCATATATTTT. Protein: CASSQDKGASGNTIYF.

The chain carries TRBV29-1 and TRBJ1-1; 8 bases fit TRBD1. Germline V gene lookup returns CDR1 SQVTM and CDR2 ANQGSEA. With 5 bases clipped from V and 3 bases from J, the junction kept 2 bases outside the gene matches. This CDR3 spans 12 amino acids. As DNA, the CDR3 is TGCAGCGTTTGGACAGGGTACACTGAAGCTTTCTTT. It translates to CSVWTGYTEAFF.

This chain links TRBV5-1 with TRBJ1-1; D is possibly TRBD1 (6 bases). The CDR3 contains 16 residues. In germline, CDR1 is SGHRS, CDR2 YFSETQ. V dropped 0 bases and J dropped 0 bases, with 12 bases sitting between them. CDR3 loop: CASSLGRGAVNTEAFF. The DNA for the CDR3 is TGCGCCAGCAGCTTGGGGCGGGGGGCAGTGAACACTGAAGCTTTCTTT. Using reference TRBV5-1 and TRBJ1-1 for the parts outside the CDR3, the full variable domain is KAGVTQTPRYLIKTRGQQVTLSCSPISGHRSVSWYQQTPGQGLQFLFEYFSETQRNKGNFPGRFSGRQFSNSRSEMNVSTLELGDSALYLCASSLGRGAVNTEAFFGQGTRLTVV.